The 17 T cell receptor beta chains presented below share a single source sample, sequenced in a study of OX40 agonist ivuxolimab in advanced cancers. Sequencing was performed with immunoSEQ multiplex PCR; in TCRdb, only in-frame clones are kept and a portion is missing. The repertoire holds fewer than 120,000 clones, with approximately 89% as singletons. Specimen: CD4+ or CD8+ T cells sorted from blood, collected in a trial of the OX40 agonist ivuxolimab. The receptors come from an adult with an advanced solid tumor such as melanoma, head and neck, liver or kidney cancer.

The rearrangement links TRBV14 to TRBJ2-3, with TRBD2 identical over 12 bases. The germline V gene has CDR1 SGHDN and CDR2 FVKESK. The junction had 5 bases not matched to a gene; V was cut back by 3 bases and J by 7 bases. The CDR3 runs to 15 residues. The CDR3 loop reads CASSQGLAGVNTQYF. The DNA for the CDR3 is TGTGCCAGCAGCCAGGGACTAGCGGGTGTGAATACGCAGTATTTT.

V is TRBV21-1 and J is TRBJ1-6. TRBV21-1 is deemed a pseudogene. This CDR3 region has 23 residues. CDR3 nucleotide sequence: TGTGCCAGCAGCAAAGAGAATCAAACGGGGGAATTTCCCGACCGATACTATAATTCACCCCTCCACTTT. This codes for CASSKENQTGEFPDRYYNSPLHF.

CDR3 amino acids: CASSGTRDRDHGYTF. CDR3 DNA sequence: TGCGCCAGCAGCGGGACCCGGGACAGGGATCATGGCTACACCTTC. The chain has TRBV5-1 and TRBJ1-2; 9 bases agree with TRBD1. V lost 4 bases, J lost 6 bases, and 10 bases stayed unmatched. CDR3 length: 15 residues. Germline V lookup: CDR1 SGHRS, CDR2 YFSETQ. Full variable domain (outside the CDR3, taken from reference TRBV5-1 and TRBJ1-2): KAGVTQTPRYLIKTRGQQVTLSCSPISGHRSVSWYQQTPGQGLQFLFEYFSETQRNKGNFPGRFSGRQFSNSRSEMNVSTLELGDSALYLCASSGTRDRDHGYTFGSGTRLTVV.

This chain links TRBV4-2 with TRBJ1-3; D gene ambiguous. Trimming stripped 2 bases from V and 0 bases from J, with 14 bases between. This CDR3 is 17 amino acids long. From germline, CDR1 is LGHNA and CDR2 YNFKEQ. The CDR3 is CASSQSITDFSGNTIYF. As DNA, the CDR3 is TGTGCCAGCAGCCAATCTATTACTGATTTCTCTGGAAACACCATATATTTT.

The chain employs TRBV6-6 and TRBJ2-7, with D tentatively TRBD1 (5 bases). The ends were cut back, 6 bases at V and 10 bases at J, with 16 bases in the middle. This CDR3 is built from 12 residues. Germline V gene lookup returns CDR1 MNHNY and CDR2 SVGAGI (reference sequence). CDR3 nucleotides: TGTGCCAGCAGCCTACAAAGGGGATCCCAGTACTTC. Translation gives CASSLQRGSQYF.

The chain has TRBV2 and TRBJ2-1, with no clear D. V dropped 2 bases and J dropped 8 bases, with 7 bases sitting between them. This CDR3 contains 12 residues. Germline CDR1 and CDR2: SNHLY and FYNNEI. The CDR3 DNA reads as TGTGCCAGCAGTGAATCAGGCTATGAGCAGTTCTTC. Translating it yields CASSESGYEQFF.

The chain carries TRBV2 and TRBJ1-5, with D unresolved. The CDR3 spans 14 residues. In germline, CDR1 is SNHLY, CDR2 FYNNEI. V gave up 7 bases and J gave up 8 bases, with 18 bases separating them. The CDR3 region has the DNA TGTGCCAGCACCCAACTAAATAGGAGGGAGCCCCAGCATTTT. This codes for CASTQLNRREPQHF.

The rearrangement links TRBV7-8 to TRBJ1-2, with D perhaps matching TRBD1 (5 bases). Trimming took 5 bases from V and 5 from J, leaving 9 bases between them. Per germline, CDR1 SGHVS and CDR2 FQNEAQ. The length of the CDR3 is 12 residues. The CDR3 region is CASSRDGYGYTF. The CDR3 DNA reads TGTGCCAGCAGCCGGGACGGATATGGCTACACCTTC.

The chain joins TRBV5-1 to TRBJ1-1; D uncertain. Germline V gene data show CDR1 as SGHRS and CDR2 as YFSETQ. This CDR3 is built from 14 residues. Between the trimmed V and J ends, which lost 0 bases and 1 base, there was a span of 7 bases. The CDR3 loop reads CASSLAPENTEAFF. The DNA for the CDR3 is TGCGCCAGCAGCTTGGCCCCGGAGAACACTGAAGCTTTCTTT.

V and J are TRBV6-6 and TRBJ2-1; 7 bases fit TRBD1. The CDR3 totals 12 residues. CDR1 MNHNY and CDR2 SVGAGI come from the germline V gene (reference sequence). After removal of 6 bases from V and 10 bases from J, the junction contained 6 bases not matched to a gene. The CDR3: CASSRTGKEQFF. DNA of the CDR3: TGTGCCAGCAGCCGGACAGGCAAAGAGCAGTTCTTC.

The rearrangement joins TRBV30 to TRBJ2-1, with D unresolved. The CDR3 is 12 amino acids. Trimming left V 5 bases short and J 1 base short, with 6 bases between. Germline assignment: CDR1 GTSNPN and CDR2 SVGIG (reference sequence). The CDR3 reads CAWGRSYNEQFF. The CDR3 nucleotides read TGTGCCTGGGGCAGGTCCTACAATGAGCAGTTCTTC.

The chain is built from TRBV5-1 and TRBJ1-1; D is possibly TRBD1 (5 bases). The V end lost 1 base, the J end lost 1 base, and 11 bases lay between the germline ends. CDR1 is SGHRS, CDR2 YFSETQ, per germline. This CDR3 spans 15 amino acids. As DNA, the CDR3 is TGCGCCAGCAGCTTGTTGTCAGGGACGAACACTGAAGCTTTCTTT. Protein sequence: CASSLLSGTNTEAFF.

The chain carries TRBV9 and TRBJ2-6; 11 bases are a match to TRBD1. CDR1 and CDR2 from the germline V gene are SGDLS and YYNGEE. The CDR3 loop spans 19 amino acids. The V and J ends lost 0 bases and 2 bases, in that order; junction bases with no gene match: 7. CDR3 DNA: TGTGCCAGCAGCGTAGAATGGGACAGGGGGTCCCCTGGGGCCAACGTCCTGACTTTC. Encoded protein: CASSVEWDRGSPGANVLTF.

CDR3 in amino acids: CASSKGTSGSHTQYF. For the CDR3, the DNA is TGTGCCAGCAGCAAGGGGACTAGCGGGTCCCATACGCAGTATTTT. V usage is TRBV5-6 and J usage is TRBJ2-3, with 12 bases lining up with TRBD2. Germline CDR1 SGHDT, CDR2 YYEEEE. CDR3 length equals 15 residues. V lost 4 bases to trimming and J lost 7 bases; unmatched junction nucleotides: 7.

V is TRBV18 and J is TRBJ1-1; tentatively, D is TRBD1 (6 bases). V was trimmed by 5 bases and J by 6 bases, leaving 19 bases between them. The CDR3 is 15 residues long. Germline CDR1 KGHSH, CDR2 LQKENI. In DNA, the CDR3 is TGTGCCAGCTCATTTTCCAGGGGTGGGAGCGCTGAAGCTTTCTTT. Amino acid sequence: CASSFSRGGSAEAFF.

This rearrangement joins TRBV5-1 to TRBJ1-6, with D unclear. With 4 bases removed from V and 5 bases from J, the gap between germline ends came to 13 bases. Per germline, CDR1 SGHRS and CDR2 YFSETQ. The CDR3 covers 15 residues. The CDR3, as DNA: TGCGCCAGCAGCCCCTCCAGTTTCAATAATTCACCCCTCCACTTT. Residues: CASSPSSFNNSPLHF.

The V gene is TRBV9, the J gene TRBJ1-3, with unresolved D. Germline-derived CDR1 and CDR2 are SGDLS and YYNGEE. The CDR3 runs to 13 residues. V lost 3 bases and J lost 0, with 4 bases in between. The CDR3 spells CASSEGSGNTIYF. CDR3 coding DNA: TGTGCCAGCAGCGAGGGCTCTGGAAACACCATATATTTT.